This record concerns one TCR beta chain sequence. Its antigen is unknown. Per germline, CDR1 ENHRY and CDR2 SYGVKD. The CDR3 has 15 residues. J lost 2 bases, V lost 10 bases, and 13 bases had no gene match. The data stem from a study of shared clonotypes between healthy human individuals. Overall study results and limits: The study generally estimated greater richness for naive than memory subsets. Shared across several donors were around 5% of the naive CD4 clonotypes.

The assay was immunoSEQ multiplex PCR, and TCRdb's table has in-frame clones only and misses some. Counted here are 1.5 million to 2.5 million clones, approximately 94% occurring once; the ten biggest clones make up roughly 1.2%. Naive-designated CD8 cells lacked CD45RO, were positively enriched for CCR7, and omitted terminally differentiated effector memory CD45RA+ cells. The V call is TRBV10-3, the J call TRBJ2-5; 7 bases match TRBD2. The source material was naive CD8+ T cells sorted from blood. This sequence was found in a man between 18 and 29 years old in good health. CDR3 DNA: TGTGCCACACGTACGGAGCGGGATGCACAAGAGACCCAGTACTTC. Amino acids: CATRTERDAQETQYF.